This T cell receptor beta chain emerged from a study of T cell responses to AZD1222 COVID-19 vaccine. Study-wide results and limits: Baseline seropositives among AZD1222 recipients totaled only five to seven.

This clone was seen just once. The antigen is not known. TCRdb's copy holds only in-frame clones and misses some; the assay was immunoSEQ multiplex PCR. The sample lists some 150,000 clones, 92% occurring once. This CDR3 contains 17 residues. The starting material was peripheral blood, obtained 28 days after the second AZD1222 dose. This TCR derives from an adult who received the AZD1222 COVID-19 vaccine. The chain uses TRBV21-1 and TRBJ1-5. TRBV21-1 is a pseudogene segment. The DNA of the CDR3 is TGTGCCAGTAAAAAACCGGGCGGGCCCCGGGAGCATCAGCCCCAGCATTTT. Amino acids: CASKKPGGPREHQPQHF.